These 19 T cell receptor beta chains were sequenced from one sample in a study of T cell responses to AZD1222 COVID-19 vaccine (dated by TCRdb to 2020 to 2022). The time point label for this specimen denotes: about 28 days (+/-7) after the second vaccine dose. Library generation was performed with the immunoSEQ multiplex PCR assay. Not all clones reach the TCRdb copy of this immuneACCESS table, which keeps in-frame sequences only. Checked studies attribute under half of the gap to unresolved V genes and leave the rest unexplained. The sample profile shows about 200,000 clones; 91% of them were found once. The ten largest clonotypes hold roughly 3.5% of the sample. The sequencing here drew on peripheral blood, taken 28 days after the second AZD1222 dose. The receptors stem from an adult who received the AZD1222 COVID-19 vaccine.

This chain links TRBV4-2 with TRBJ1-2, with a tentative D call TRBD1 (6 bases). CDR3 size: 16 residues. Germline loops: CDR1 LGHNA, CDR2 YNFKEQ. V was shortened by 5 bases and J by 4 bases, with 20 bases between the two germline ends. The chain's CDR3 is CASSIDGGGDGYGYTF. The CDR3 nucleotides are TGTGCCAGCAGCATCGACGGGGGGGGCGATGGCTATGGCTACACCTTC.

J is TRBJ1-5 and V is TRBV2, with D possibly matching TRBD1 (5 bases). Trimming shortened V by 6 bases and J by 0 bases, and 6 bases separated the two germline ends. Germline-derived CDR1 and CDR2 are SNHLY and FYNNEI. This CDR3 has 13 residues. The CDR3 region is CASRGLSNQPQHF. The CDR3 nucleotides read TGTGCCAGCAGGGGACTTAGCAATCAGCCCCAGCATTTT.

As regards this clone: The identical CDR3 is also encoded by other nucleotide sequences in the sample. The chain couples TRBV24-1 to TRBJ1-5; D might be TRBD1 (5 bases). Per the germline V gene, CDR1 is KGHDR and CDR2 is SFDVKD. The CDR3 is made up of 14 amino acids. Trimming pared 7 bases from V and 1 base from J, leaving 10 bases between. The CDR3 region is CATRGPGSNQPQHF. CDR3 DNA sequence: TGTGCCACCAGGGGACCTGGGAGCAATCAGCCCCAGCATTTT.

Note on this clone: Other DNA sequences within the sample encode an identical CDR3. The chain recombines TRBV3-1 (or the pseudogene TRBV3-2) with TRBJ1-6; D is unclear. The CDR3 length is 15 residues. V lost 4 bases to trimming and J lost 0 bases, with 7 bases between them. Germline CDR1 reads LGHDT; CDR2 reads YNNKEL (reference sequence). The CDR3 DNA follows: TGTGCCAGCAGCCGGCAGAGCTCCTATAATTCACCCCTCCACTTT. Protein: CASSRQSSYNSPLHF.

This chain connects TRBV27 to TRBJ2-1, with D perhaps being TRBD1 or TRBD2 (5 bases each). V shed 5 bases and J shed 2 bases, with 10 bases lying between them. Germline V gene lookup returns CDR1 MNHEY and CDR2 SMNVEV (reference sequence). This CDR3 region has 14 residues. The CDR3 loop is CASSTGPAYNEQFF. The CDR3 DNA follows: TGTGCCAGCAGTACGGGACCCGCCTACAATGAGCAGTTCTTC.

The V gene is TRBV4-1, the J gene TRBJ2-7; 7 bases are shared with TRBD2. Germline CDR1 and CDR2: MGHRA and YSYEKL. Trimming removed 1 base from V and 3 bases from J; junction bases left unmatched: 6. The CDR3 is 15 amino acids. CDR3 in amino acids: CASSQGLGGYYEQYF. CDR3 DNA sequence: TGCGCCAGCAGCCAAGGACTGGGGGGGTACTACGAGCAGTACTTC.

The chain recombines TRBV10-3 with TRBJ2-1, with 16 nucleotides matching TRBD2. This CDR3 region has 16 residues. Germline CDR1 and CDR2: ENHRY and SYGVKD. The trim removed 6 bases at V and 7 bases at J, leaving 6 bases unmatched. The CDR3 region is CAIRGTSGRGGNEQFF. The CDR3 nucleotides are TGTGCCATCAGGGGGACTAGCGGGAGGGGCGGGAATGAGCAGTTCTTC.

The chain is built from TRBV24-1 and TRBJ1-5; possible D gene TRBD1, 5 bases. The CDR3 has 17 amino acids. The V end lost 2 bases, the J end lost 2 bases, and 15 bases lay between the germline ends. Germline CDR1 KGHDR, CDR2 SFDVKD. CDR3 nucleotide sequence: TGTGCCACCAGTGATTCCCTCCCAGGGCGGGGCAATCAGCCCCAGCATTTT. Translating it yields CATSDSLPGRGNQPQHF.

The J gene is TRBJ2-7, the V gene TRBV11-2; the D is unclear. The CDR3 has 15 amino acids. Trimming cost V 1 base and J 2 bases, with 12 bases left between them. CDR1 is SGHAT and CDR2 is FQNNGV in the germline V gene. This chain's CDR3 is CASSLGLGLAYEQYF. The CDR3 DNA is TGTGCCAGCAGCTTAGGGCTGGGCCTAGCCTACGAGCAGTACTTC. The complete variable domain, with remaining parts taken from reference TRBV11-2 and TRBJ2-7, reads EAGVAQSPRYKIIEKRQSVAFWCNPISGHATLYWYQQILGQGPKLLIQFQNNGVVDDSQLPKDRFSAERLKGVDSTLKIQPAKLEDSAVYLCASSLGLGLAYEQYFGPGTRLTVT.

This rearrangement joins TRBV6-5 to TRBJ1-1; 8 positions match TRBD1. The CDR3 contains 14 residues. The germline gives CDR1 MNHEY, CDR2 SVGAGI. The V segment lost 2 bases and the J segment 5 bases; nucleotides outside the gene matches: 4. The CDR3 is CASSYTTGVTEAFF. The CDR3 DNA follows: TGTGCCAGCAGTTACACGACAGGGGTAACTGAAGCTTTCTTT.

The chain recombines TRBV7-2 with TRBJ1-5; TRBD1 might be the D (5 bases). Per germline, CDR1 SGHTA and CDR2 FQGNSA. The CDR3 runs to 14 residues. V was shortened by 7 bases and J by 6 bases, with 16 bases between the two germline ends. In DNA, the CDR3 is TGTGCCAGCACCCAGTGGGGGGGGAGTCAGCCCCAGCATTTT. As protein: CASTQWGGSQPQHF.

The chain recombines TRBV3-1 (or the pseudogene TRBV3-2) with TRBJ1-2, with TRBD1 matching 9 bases. V lost 2 bases to trimming and J lost 4 bases; unmatched junction nucleotides: 11. Germline V gene data show CDR1 as LGHDT and CDR2 as YNNKEL (reference sequence). This CDR3 has 17 residues. CDR3 coding DNA: TGTGCCAGCAGCCAACGGGGTCAAACAGGGGGCCCCTATGGCTACACCTTC. Protein sequence: CASSQRGQTGGPYGYTF.

This chain links TRBV14 with TRBJ1-3; D unresolved. The CDR3 contains 15 residues. Per germline, CDR1 SGHDN and CDR2 FVKESK. V was cut by 1 base and J by 4 bases, with 11 bases left in between. In DNA form, the CDR3 reads TGTGCCAGCAGCCAAGGGGCGGGCTGGGGAAACACCATATATTTT. Translated, it gives CASSQGAGWGNTIYF.

The V gene is TRBV13, the J gene TRBJ1-1, with D uncertain. This CDR3 is 16 amino acids long. V lost 1 base to trimming and J lost 6 bases, with 18 bases between them. Germline CDR1 PRHDT, CDR2 FYEKMQ (reference sequence). CDR3 in DNA: TGTGCCAGCAGCTTAGTGCACGGAGGACCCGGGTCTGAAGCTTTCTTT. The encoded protein is CASSLVHGGPGSEAFF.

The chain uses TRBV16 and TRBJ1-2, with a tentative D call TRBD1 (5 bases). Trimming left V 6 bases short and J 4 bases short, with 12 bases between. The germline CDR1 and CDR2 sequences are KGHSY and FQNENV. This CDR3 has 13 amino acids. The CDR3 nucleotides are TGTGCCAGCAGTCAAGACAGAGCCTATGGCTACACCTTC. It is translated as CASSQDRAYGYTF. Variable domain in full (rest from reference TRBV16 and TRBJ1-2): GEEVAQTPKHLVRGEGQKAKLYCAPIKGHSYVFWYQQVLKNEFKFLISFQNENVFDETGMPKERFSAKCLPNSPCSLEIQATKLEDSAVYFCASSQDRAYGYTFGSGTRLTVV.

The rearrangement joins TRBV4-3 to TRBJ2-3; D is possibly TRBD1 or TRBD2 (7 bases each). Germline CDR1 LGHNA, CDR2 YSLEER. The CDR3 is 16 amino acids. V was pared by 4 bases and J by 9 bases, with 23 bases between. The CDR3 DNA sequence: TGCGCCAGCAGCCGATCAGGGGGAGGGAGCGGCCTAACGCAGTATTTT. Protein product: CASSRSGGGSGLTQYF.

The chain joins TRBV5-1 to TRBJ1-3; D call uncertain. Germline loops: CDR1 SGHRS, CDR2 YFSETQ. The CDR3 spans 13 residues. V was shortened by 3 bases and J by 0 bases, with 4 bases between the two germline ends. CDR3 nucleotide sequence: TGCGCCAGCAGCTCGGGCTCTGGAAACACCATATATTTT. This gives the protein CASSSGSGNTIYF.

The chain's CDR3 is CASRSLGGGNEQFF. CDR3 nucleotides: TGTGCCAGTAGATCTCTGGGCGGGGGTAATGAGCAGTTCTTC. The chain recombines TRBV19 with TRBJ2-1; 7 bases align to TRBD2. Germline CDR1 is LNHDA and CDR2 is SQIVND (reference sequence). The length of the CDR3 is 14 residues. The V and J ends lost 6 bases and 7 bases, in that order; junction bases with no gene match: 9.

This clone occurred once. The chain is built from TRBV7-9 and TRBJ2-2; D unclear. The CDR3 contains 15 residues. Germline loops: CDR1 SEHNR, CDR2 FQNEAQ (reference sequence). Deletions cut 0 bases from V and 2 bases from J, with 7 bases between. CDR3 residues: CASSLAPRNTGELFF. CDR3 in DNA: TGTGCCAGCAGCTTAGCGCCGCGAAACACCGGGGAGCTGTTTTTT.